The T cell receptor (beta chain) described here comes from a study of PD-1 blockade in classical Hodgkin lymphoma (TCRdb year 2020). About the investigation overall: Nivolumab dosing was 3 mg/kg intravenously every 2 weeks, continuing until either disease progression or unacceptable toxicity. To define a peripheral blood immune signature of response to PD-1 blockade in classical Hodgkin lymphoma, the study combined TCR beta sequencing with CyTOF.

A word on this clone: Its cognate antigen has yet to be identified. Per-base qualities were not stored, and no clone one base away is much larger.

General study outcomes and caveats: Newly diagnosed patients were reported to have lower baseline TCR diversity than healthy donors, and relapsed/refractory patients were reported to have lower baseline TCR diversity still. Lower diversity was seen in patients whose nivolumab began less than 1 year after ASCT, and these patients were left out of later analyses so that immune reconstitution would not confound the results. CD4+ but not CD8+ TCR diversity rose significantly by C4D1 (p=0.0027 vs p=0.16), most apparent in complete responders (p=0.02). Trial patients achieving complete response had baseline diversity similar to newly diagnosed patients, whereas partial responders and progressors had significantly lower diversity. The study covered only a single clinical trial cohort, and the causes of the repertoire differences, possibly disease activity or prior therapy, were still not defined.

Genomic DNA was isolated using the Qiagen DNeasy kit from unsorted PBMCs as well as from negatively selected CD4+ and CD8+ fractions. Amplification of TCR beta CDR3 regions was done by immunoSEQ multiplex PCR with primers that anneal to V and J segments. A synthetic immune receptor repertoire was used to minimize amplification bias, and remaining bias was computationally removed after sequencing. The published analysis was carried out like this. Custom Python scripts were used to quantify repertoire diversity as the Shannon entropy index. The unsorted, CD4+ and CD8+ repertoires were each analyzed separately, with the exception of combined analyses, where CD4+ and CD8+ sequences were merged in silico. Clonal expansion was defined as at least a 2-fold frequency increase after treatment relative to C1D1, with a pseudocount of 0.5 for undetected baseline clones. Singleton clones were defined as clones with 0 or 1 copy at C1D1, and non-singleton clones were defined as clones with 2 or more copies. Clones expanded in unsorted samples were annotated as CD4+, CD8+ or unknown by matching protein sequences in sorted samples from the same patient. Wilcoxon tests on paired samples were used to test diversity changes from C1D1 to C4D1. As stored in TCRdb, this immuneACCESS dataset retains in-frame rearrangements with V and J assigned. A fraction of the clones does not appear; measured against another copy, unresolved V genes explain less than half of the discrepancy, and the remainder lacks a known reason. V and J calls and clone size come straight from that table; D and trimming were deduced from the DNA. The sample includes fewer than 90,000 clones, with roughly 91% observed a single time. The ten most abundant clones make up approximately 8% of the sample.

At the junction V is shortened by 1 base and J by 5 bases, with 12 bases in between. The CDR3 numbers 15 residues from cysteine through phenylalanine. Just CDR3 DNA is preserved here, 45 bases in frame from base 1. Looking up the germline V gene yields CDR1 SNHLY and CDR2 FYNNEI. The meaning of the sample's time point label: cycle 1 day 1 (C1D1), immediately before nivolumab initiation. All trial patients had relapsed after autologous stem cell transplantation, with cohorts A, B and C differing in prior brentuximab vedotin exposure. The trial cohort was composed of about 58 patients with relapsed/refractory classical Hodgkin lymphoma, for whom complete response, partial response or progressive disease was recorded as best overall response. Trial patients were treated with single-agent nivolumab in the multi-cohort phase II CheckMate 205 trial. An independent review committee assessed best overall response by applying the 2007 International Working Group response criteria. PBMCs from the trial were collected at three points: immediately before nivolumab initiation (C1D1), and during therapy at cycle 2 day 1 and cycle 4 day 1. Peripheral blood was collected in 8 mL Vacutainer Cell Preparation Tubes, from which PBMCs were isolated by centrifugation and then cryopreserved.

The source of this sequence is a human donor with classical Hodgkin lymphoma. The material was peripheral blood mononuclear cells (PBMCs), obtained at baseline. Here the chain combines TRBV2 and TRBJ1-5, with the D segment identity uncertain. The CDR3 sequence is CASSEEGFWDQPQHF. The base sequence is TGTGCCAGCAGTGAAGAGGGTTTTTGGGATCAGCCCCAGCATTTT.